The clone carrying this T cell receptor beta chain was detected a few times. Its cognate antigen is unknown. The source of the sample is a study of post-analysis software for immune sequencing data. Study at large: Relapsing-remitting, secondary progressive and progressive-relapsing forms made up the multiple sclerosis disease courses.

cDNA libraries for TCR beta contained unique molecular identifiers. Input populations of about 0.85 to 11 million T cells gave rise to approximately 500,000 cDNA molecules. TCRdb re-called the PCR reads with MiXCR, one entry per CDR3 protein. The sample lists 170,000 or so distinct CDR3 sequences; approximately 30% were seen once. Study-level findings and limits: F measure showed strong co-clustering of same-batch samples. Significantly lower normalized Chao1 diversity was seen in multiple sclerosis patients than in controls.

The sample was blood. The receptor comes from a girl aged 10 to 17 with multiple sclerosis.

The DNA of the CDR3 is TGTGCCAGCAACCGCCAGGGTAGCTCCTACGAGCAGTACTTC. Amino acid sequence: CASNRQGSSYEQYF. The rearrangement links TRBV6-1 to TRBJ2-7, with a possible D match to TRBD1 (5 bases). The CDR3 is made up of 14 amino acids. V was clipped by 7 bases and J by 0 bases, with 13 bases between them. Germline assignment: CDR1 MNHNS and CDR2 SASEGT.